This paragraph reports one T cell receptor (beta chain). Its specific antigen is unknown. Per-base quality was not reported, and no clone a single base away is much larger than it. Library creation used 5' RACE. The instrument was a NextSeq 500. In the TCR library protocol, unique molecular identifiers were attached to individual cDNA molecules to correct for PCR bias and sequencing error. Both TCR alpha and beta chains were sequenced, and tight co-correlation was observed between alpha and beta sequence abundances in each sample. The study's own analysis went as follows. Decombinator V4 was used to annotate the V gene, J gene and CDR3 of the TCR sequences. Expanded TCRs were defined as changing significantly between any two time points under a Poisson model with p below 0.0001. TCR abundances were normalised to the total number of TCRs sequenced in each sample and reported as counts per million. MAIT TCRs were defined by TRAV1-2 paired with TRAJ12, TRAJ20 or TRAJ33, and iNKT TCRs by TRAV10 paired with TRAJ18. VDJdb, accessed 1 November 2021, was searched for CMV, EBV and SARS-CoV-2 annotated TCRs, excluding TCRs annotated for multiple antigens. Starting from the raw public reads, TCRdb applied fastp trimming at Q25, assembled clones with MiXCR and retained in-frame beta chains. All rows with the same CDR3 protein become a single entry with the most common DNA and genes. Clone size and V and J calls follow TCRdb, not the original study. For this sample there are fewer than 100,000 distinct CDR3 sequences; more than 5% appear just once. The ten largest clones take up 7.8% of the sample.

CDR1 and CDR2 were assigned from the germline V gene (reference sequence) as DFQATT and SNEGSKA. V lost 3 bases and J lost 4 bases; the stretch between them is 11 bases long. CDR3 length: 13 amino acids, cysteine to phenylalanine. Of the read, only the CDR3 DNA is kept; its 39 bases are in frame from base 1. The sample belongs to a study of early T cells in non-severe SARS-CoV-2 infection (dated by TCRdb to the early 2020s). Some background on the complete study: Because TCR sequencing was done on bulk RNA from unsorted whole blood, the alpha and beta chains could not be paired. What the authors observed across the whole study: Matching against VDJdb was skewed toward anti-spike CD8 responses, likely underestimated virus-specific expansions, and missed private and CD4 specificities.

This was a case-control study nested in a cohort of healthcare workers in London, UK, who had nasopharyngeal swab PCR tests and blood samples taken every week. Healthcare workers were recruited during the week of the UK lockdown, between 23 and 31 March 2020, and followed weekly for up to roughly 15 weeks. Sequencing input: whole blood. This TCR was sampled from an adult who was a healthcare worker with PCR-confirmed SARS-CoV-2 infection or an uninfected control (not recorded which). Here the chain combines TRBV20-1 and TRBJ2-3; perhaps TRBD2 is the D gene, with 6 bases matching. The DNA is as follows: TGCAGTGCTAGCCGGGGGTTCGCAGATACGCAGTATTTT. This translates into CSASRGFADTQYF.